This TCR beta chain was sequenced for a study of identifying expanded T cells in peripheral blood. The repertoire was sequenced with immunoSEQ multiplex PCR; TCRdb's copy has only in-frame clones and lacks some. The repertoire holds about 110,000 clones, with about 88% as singletons. This clone has just a few counts. Looked up from germline, CDR1 is LNHDA and CDR2 is SQIVND (reference sequence). V lost 4 bases, J lost 5 bases, and 12 bases stayed unmatched. The CDR3 has 18 residues. The sequencing input was blood. The V call is TRBV19, the J call TRBJ1-5; the match to TRBD1 covers 12 bases. This receptor was obtained from a person between 18 and 70 years old in good health. CDR3 sequence reads: CASSNYRDRGREHQPQHF. The CDR3 nucleotides are TGTGCCAGTAGTAATTACCGGGACAGGGGGCGGGAGCATCAGCCCCAGCATTTT.